A single T cell receptor beta chain is shown here with its context. Reverse primers in the TRAC or TRBC constant regions drove separate semi-nested PCRs for TCRalpha and TCRbeta. One entry per CDR3 protein results from TCRdb running MiXCR on the 5' RACE reads. The profile shows around 5,600 distinct CDR3 sequences, over 25% of them singletons. The data are from a study of T cells generated in artificial thymic organoids. The V gene end was trimmed by 5 bases and the J gene end by 1 base; junction bases not matched to a gene: 8. The germline gives CDR1 SEHNR, CDR2 FQNEAQ (reference sequence). The CDR3 has 15 amino acids. The blood was non-mobilized peripheral blood from healthy adult donors.

Sequencing used naive CD8+ T cells from blood. The subset is: CD3+TCRalphabeta+CD8SP T cells; for blood, CD45RO-CCR7+ naive CD8+ T cells. V usage is TRBV7-9 and J usage is TRBJ2-7; TRBD2 matches 7 bases. The TCR sequence derives from a human donor who gave cord blood stem cells for thymic organoid culture, a cardiac surgery patient who gave postnatal thymus, or a blood donor (not recorded which). CDR3 sequence: CASSGRTGGSYEQYF. DNA of the CDR3: TGTGCCAGCAGCGGACGAACGGGGGGATCCTACGAGCAGTACTTC. Based on the CDR3 plus reference TRBV7-9 and TRBJ2-7, the full variable domain is DTGVSQNPRHKITKRGQNVTFRCDPISEHNRLYWYRQTLGQGPEFLTYFQNEAQLEKSRLLSDRFSAERPKGSFSTLEIQRTEQGDSAMYLCASSGRTGGSYEQYFGPGTRLTVT.